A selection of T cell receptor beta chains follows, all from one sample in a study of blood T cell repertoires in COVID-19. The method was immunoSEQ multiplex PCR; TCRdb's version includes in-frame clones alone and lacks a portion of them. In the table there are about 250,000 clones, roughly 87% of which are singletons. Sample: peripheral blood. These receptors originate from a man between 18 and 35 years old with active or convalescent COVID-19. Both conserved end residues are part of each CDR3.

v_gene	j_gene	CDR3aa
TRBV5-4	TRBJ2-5	CASSLSSGSKQETQYF
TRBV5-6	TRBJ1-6	CASSTGSHRGPSYNSPLHF
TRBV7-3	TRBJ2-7	CASSLASGSSYEQYF
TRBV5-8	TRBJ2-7	CASSTGQGTSYEQYF
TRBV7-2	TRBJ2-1	CASSLSGRTYNEQFF
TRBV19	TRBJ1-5	CATQKQGAGGQPQHF
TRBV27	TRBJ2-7	CASRASGSFEQYF
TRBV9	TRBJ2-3	CASSVYGTSGVSSTDTQYF
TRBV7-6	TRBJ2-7	CASSLVPGQGSYEQYF
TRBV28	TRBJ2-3	CASSLPPGKGTDTQYF
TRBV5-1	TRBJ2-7	CASSIGTGGGEQYF
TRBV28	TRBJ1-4	CASSQITGLANEKLFF
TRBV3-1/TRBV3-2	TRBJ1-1	CASSQGAGVEAFF
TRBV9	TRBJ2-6	CASSPGGTGMLPSSGANVLTF
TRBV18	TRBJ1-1	CASSPPGQGVMNTEAFF
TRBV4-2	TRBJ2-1	CASSQAPTGRGNNEQFF
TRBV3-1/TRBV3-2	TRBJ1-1	CASSQDGQPRTEAFF
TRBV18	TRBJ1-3	CASSPGTGGSGNTIYF